Below, 2 T cell receptor beta chains from the same sample are listed, as sequenced in a study of graft-versus-host responses after intestinal transplantation. These TCRs' antigens remain unknown. TCRdb's table, derived via immunoSEQ multiplex PCR, lists solely in-frame clones and lacks some. Of some 110,000 clones listed, about 92% are singletons. The sequencing used unstimulated CD8+ T cells sorted from spleen or lymph node cells, collected before transplant. These receptors were obtained from a human donor who was the organ donor for an intestinal transplant.

This chain uses TRBV28 with TRBJ2-1; TRBD1 agrees at 7 bases. Germline lookup yields CDR1 MDHEN and CDR2 SYDVKM. The V segment lost 6 bases and the J segment 4 bases; nucleotides outside the gene matches: 6. This CDR3 spans 14 amino acids. The chain's CDR3 is CASSGDSNYNEQFF. The CDR3 DNA is TGTGCCAGCAGCGGGGACAGCAATTACAATGAGCAGTTCTTC.

The chain is built from TRBV2 and TRBJ1-5; D unresolved. From germline, CDR1 is SNHLY and CDR2 FYNNEI. The germline V and J ends were trimmed by 6 bases and 1 base, with 19 bases remaining between them. This CDR3 is built from 17 residues. The CDR3 DNA reads as TGTGCCAGCAGGCTTGGTGGGGTCCCTAAGAGCAATCAGCCCCAGCATTTT. Translating it yields CASRLGGVPKSNQPQHF. Based on the CDR3 plus reference TRBV2 and TRBJ1-5, the full variable domain is EPEVTQTPSHQVTQMGQEVILRCVPISNHLYFYWYRQILGQKVEFLVSFYNNEISEKSEIFDDQFSVERPDGSNFTLKIRSTKLEDSAMYFCASRLGGVPKSNQPQHFGDGTRLSIL.